The present entry profiles one T cell receptor (beta chain) with its context. The sample is drawn from a study of control samples from healthy donors and cancer patients. Using immunoSEQ multiplex PCR, the repertoire was profiled, and TCRdb retains in-frame clones only, with some absent. The repertoire has 61,000 or so clones, 90% of them found once; the top ten carry around 6%. CDR1 and CDR2 from the germline V gene are SGHTA and FQGNSA. The V gene lost 5 bases and the J gene lost 2 bases, with 13 bases spanning the gap. This CDR3 is 15 amino acids long. Sample: PBMCs. The sequence was obtained from a man in his 60s with colorectal cancer. The chain is built from TRBV7-2 and TRBJ2-1; D call uncertain. CDR3 loop: CASSPWLDTYNEQFF. The DNA of the CDR3 is TGTGCCAGCAGCCCCTGGTTAGACACCTACAATGAGCAGTTCTTC.